The present TCR beta chain was sequenced within a study of lymphopenia after photon versus proton radiotherapy (dated by TCRdb to about 2019). Regarding the study in general: Photon and proton radiation therapy were compared by the study for their immunological effects in patients with gastrointestinal tumors who developed high-grade lymphopenia. The cohort included 20 or so patients with gastrointestinal tumors who developed lymphopenia after receiving either photon or proton therapy. The goal of the study was to characterize the differences between the two radiation modalities in how they affect the immune system. The full study reports these points: Among patients across the cohort who died, overall survival time showed an inverse correlation with a larger post-nadir drop in TCR diversity. The survival association was assessed only in patients who died, and the authors presented better survival with proton therapy as a possibility rather than a demonstrated result. Proton-treated patients stayed relatively stable during treatment, while photon-treated patients lost naive T cells and TCR diversity and gained effector/memory populations. After the lymphocyte count nadir, repertoires from photon-treated patients showed oligoclonal expansion, particularly of CD8+ Temra cells, and this expansion drove the decline in diversity.

Library construction relied on the immunoSEQ multiplex PCR assay. Deep sequencing of rearranged TCR beta loci, alongside multiparametric flow cytometry, was used to profile T cell repertoires. TCRdb obtained this table from immuneACCESS and retained in-frame rearrangements with V and J assigned. These tables miss some clones; where compared with another copy, unresolved V genes account for less than half of the shortfall, and the remainder is unexplained. Recorded for this sample are some 45,000 clones; around 86% of them occurred a single time. In total, the top ten clones hold around 25% of the sample. The junction shows trimming of 0 bases on V and 5 bases on J, and the gene matches do not reach 6 bases of it. The CDR3 has 17 amino acids, counting the end cysteine and phenylalanine. Of the read, only the CDR3 DNA is kept; its 51 bases are in frame from base 1. CDR1 and CDR2 (ENHRY, SYGVKD) derive from the germline V gene.

Concerning this clone itself: Its antigen is still unknown. Per-base quality was not reported, and no clone a single base away is much larger than it.

The chain joins TRBV10-3 to TRBJ2-2, and 10 bases in between align with TRBD1. Sequenced material: peripheral blood, taken from a patient treated with proton-based radiotherapy. The clonotype was recovered from a woman in her seventies with pancreatic cancer. The bases read TGTGCCATCAGTGAGTCGGGGGACAGGGGAAAGACCGGGGAGCTGTTTTTT. This yields the protein CAISESGDRGKTGELFF.